This T cell receptor (beta chain) is from a study of blood T cell repertoires in COVID-19. Study-wide context: T cells, B-cell-depleted T cells, or PBMCs provided the cDNA or gDNA that served as material.

Per the original methods: Amplification with reference gene primers provided the estimates of nucleated cell counts. Method: immunoSEQ multiplex PCR; TCRdb's copy keeps in-frame clones and lacks some. V, J and clone size are taken as reported in that table, and D and trimming were inferred from the DNA itself. The table lists about 88,000 clones, 90% to 95% of them singletons. Germline V gives CDR1 SGHAT, CDR2 FQNNGV. Trimming took 5 bases from V and 7 from J, leaving 6 bases between them. The CDR3 is made up of 11 amino acids. Sample: peripheral blood. The chain has TRBV11-2 and TRBJ2-1; D remains unclear. This sequence was found in a man aged 55-75 years with acute or convalescent COVID-19. CDR3 residues: CASSVRNEQFF. CDR3 coding DNA: TGTGCCAGCAGCGTGAGGAATGAGCAGTTCTTC. The complete variable domain, with remaining parts taken from reference TRBV11-2 and TRBJ2-1, reads EAGVAQSPRYKIIEKRQSVAFWCNPISGHATLYWYQQILGQGPKLLIQFQNNGVVDDSQLPKDRFSAERLKGVDSTLKIQPAKLEDSAVYLCASSVRNEQFFGPGTRLTVL.